This TCR beta chain was observed in a study of response to subunit inactivated influenza vaccine. This clonotype was seen a few times. TCRdb passed the RT-PCR reads through MiXCR, listing each CDR3 protein once. The sample carries around 710,000 distinct CDR3 sequences, approximately 15% recorded once. Germline V gene lookup returns CDR1 SGHRS and CDR2 YFSETQ. This CDR3 has 14 amino acids. The junction had 12 bases not matched to a gene; V was cut back by 7 bases and J by 10 bases. This sequence joins TRBV5-1 and TRBJ2-2, with 8 bases fitting TRBD2. The clonotype was recovered from a man aged 50 to 60 who received an inactivated influenza vaccine. Sequencing used PBMCs from blood, obtained 14 to 15 days before vaccination. CDR3 DNA sequence: TGCGCCAGCTCGGGACTAGGACACCGGGCGGAGCTGTTTTTT. Its translation is CASSGLGHRAELFF. The variable domain in full, completed from reference TRBV5-1 and TRBJ2-2, reads KAGVTQTPRYLIKTRGQQVTLSCSPISGHRSVSWYQQTPGQGLQFLFEYFSETQRNKGNFPGRFSGRQFSNSRSEMNVSTLELGDSALYLCASSGLGHRAELFFGEGSRLTVL.